What follows are 18 T cell receptor beta chains derived from one specimen sequenced in a study of T cells in Graves' hyperthyroidism and ophthalmopathy. TCR beta CDR3 region amplification was performed from RNA transcripts. An initial round of RT-PCR targeting the TCR CDR3 relied on the HTBI primer set. One entry per CDR3 protein, called by TCRdb with MiXCR from the multiplex PCR reads. The table includes roughly 350,000 distinct CDR3 sequences, about 13% detected once. Sequencing was done on a sample of blood. These receptors all stem from a woman between 40 and 55 years old with Graves' ophthalmopathy.

The genes are TRBV27 and TRBJ2-3; D unresolved. The CDR3 has 14 residues. V lost 5 bases, J lost 3 bases, and 12 bases lay in between. CDR1 is MNHEY, CDR2 SMNVEV, per germline (reference sequence). CDR3 sequence (DNA): TGTGCCAGCAGTCGCACATGGGGTACAGATACGCAGTATTTT. Residues: CASSRTWGTDTQYF.

Many counts were recorded for this clonotype. The CDR3 loop reads CASTVTANYGYTF. The CDR3 DNA is TGTGCCAGCACCGTGACTGCTAACTATGGCTACACCTTC. The chain recombines TRBV12-3 or TRBV12-4 with TRBJ1-2; D ambiguous. This CDR3 spans 13 amino acids. V lost 7 bases and J 0 bases, leaving 9 bases between the germline ends.

V and J are TRBV5-4 and TRBJ2-5; a possible D gene is TRBD1 (6 bases). V was trimmed by 5 bases and J by 7 bases, leaving 18 bases between them. Germline CDR1 SGHNT, CDR2 YYREEE (reference sequence). The CDR3 totals 14 residues. Written as DNA, the CDR3 is TGTGCCAGCAGACCGGACAGTGTATGGGGGACCCAGTACTTC. Its protein product is CASRPDSVWGTQYF.

CDR3 in amino acids: CATSDPGQLNEQFF. CDR3 sequence (DNA): TGTGCCACCAGTGATCCGGGGCAGCTTAATGAGCAGTTCTTC. The chain joins TRBV24-1 to TRBJ2-1; D possibly matches TRBD1 or TRBD2 (5 bases each). V shed 3 bases and J shed 7 bases, with 12 bases lying between them. This CDR3 has 14 residues. Germline CDR1 and CDR2: KGHDR and SFDVKD.

The chain employs TRBV29-1 and TRBJ1-2, with 7 bases that match TRBD1. The CDR3 contains 13 residues. V shed 7 bases and J 8 bases; nucleotides not matched to a gene: 13. Germline V lookup: CDR1 SQVTM, CDR2 ANQGSEA. This CDR3 is CSGADRVWGGYTF. Written as DNA, the CDR3 is TGCAGCGGTGCCGACAGGGTGTGGGGCGGCTACACCTTC.

The chain links TRBV29-1 to TRBJ2-7, with 14 positions matching TRBD2. There are 14 residues in the CDR3. Germline CDR1 is SQVTM and CDR2 is ANQGSEA. Trimming removed 4 bases from V and 5 bases from J; junction bases left unmatched: 4. The DNA of the CDR3 is TGCAGCGTTGTGGGACTAGCGGGAGCTAACGAGCAGTACTTC. Translation gives CSVVGLAGANEQYF.

At least ten counts were recorded for this clonotype. The CDR3 is CATSRGTGVLSGANVLTF. CDR3 bases: TGTGCCACCAGCAGAGGGACGGGGGTTCTCTCTGGGGCCAACGTCCTGACTTTC. The chain carries TRBV15 and TRBJ2-6; D is possibly TRBD2 (6 bases). With 1 base removed from V and 0 bases from J, the gap between germline ends came to 13 bases. The CDR3 contains 18 residues. Germline V gene sequence: CDR1 LNHNV, CDR2 YYDKDF (reference sequence). The variable domain in full, completed from reference TRBV15 and TRBJ2-6, reads DAMVIQNPRYQVTQFGKPVTLSCSQTLNHNVMYWYQQKSSQAPKLLFHYYDKDFNNEADTPDNFQSRRPNTSFCFLDIRSPGLGDTAMYLCATSRGTGVLSGANVLTFGAGSRLTVL.

This clonotype was recorded at least ten times. The V and J genes are TRBV19 and TRBJ2-2; no reliable D call. This CDR3 region has 14 residues. CDR1 and CDR2 from the germline V gene are LNHDA and SQIVND (reference sequence). Trimming stripped 0 bases from V and 5 bases from J, with 7 bases between. The CDR3 region has the DNA TGTGCCAGTAGTATAGAATGGGTGACCGGGGAGCTGTTTTTT. Translated, it gives CASSIEWVTGELFF. The entire variable domain, with the rest obtained from reference TRBV19 and TRBJ2-2, is as follows: DGGITQSPKYLFRKEGQNVTLSCEQNLNHDAMYWYRQDPGQGLRLIYYSQIVNDFQKGDIAEGYSVSREKKESFPLTVTSAQKNPTAFYLCASSIEWVTGELFFGEGSRLTVL.

The chain recombines TRBV7-9 with TRBJ2-7; 9 positions match TRBD1. This CDR3 region has 17 residues. Trimming cost V 2 bases and J 4 bases; bases outside gene matches: 12. Per germline, CDR1 SEHNR and CDR2 FQNEAQ (reference sequence). The CDR3 here is CASSLPGGTGSWYEQYF. CDR3 coding DNA: TGTGCCAGCAGCTTACCAGGCGGGACAGGGAGTTGGTACGAGCAGTACTTC.

The V call is TRBV4-1, the J call TRBJ2-3, with 7 bases lining up with TRBD1. CDR1 and CDR2 from the germline V gene are MGHRA and YSYEKL. CDR3 length: 15 residues. Trimming took 3 bases from V and 3 from J; bases not matched to a gene: 6. This CDR3 reads CASSHRQGLTDTQYF. The CDR3 DNA reads as TGCGCCAGCAGCCATAGACAGGGCTTAACAGATACGCAGTATTTT.

J is TRBJ2-5 and V is TRBV5-5, with unresolved D. The V end lost 0 bases, the J end lost 5 bases, and 11 bases lay between the germline ends. The CDR3 is made up of 14 amino acids. Germline CDR1 SGHKS, CDR2 YYEKEE (reference sequence). This CDR3 is CASSLASRSETQYF. The DNA for the CDR3 is TGTGCCAGCAGCTTGGCCTCTCGGTCGGAGACCCAGTACTTC.

This clonotype came up a few times. The rearrangement links TRBV20-1 to TRBJ2-2; 13 bases are a match to TRBD2. CDR3 length: 16 amino acids. The V and J ends lost 1 base and 7 bases, in that order; junction bases with no gene match: 6. Per germline, CDR1 DFQATT and CDR2 SNEGSKA (reference sequence). This chain's CDR3 is CSARVLAGGRVGELFF. CDR3 coding DNA: TGCAGTGCTAGAGTACTAGCGGGAGGGCGGGTCGGGGAGCTGTTTTTT.

The J gene is TRBJ2-5, the V gene TRBV7-9, with TRBD1 matching 8 bases. The germline V gene encodes CDR1 SEHNR and CDR2 FQNEAQ (reference sequence). Trimming removed 4 bases from V and 0 bases from J; junction bases left unmatched: 7. The CDR3 is 16 amino acids. The DNA for the CDR3 is TGTGCCAGCAGCTCAACCTCGGGACAGGACCAAGAGACCCAGTACTTC. Its protein product is CASSSTSGQDQETQYF.

This clonotype has more than one count but fewer than ten. A much larger clone lies one base from this, so it may be a read error. DNA of the CDR3: TGTGCCAGCAGCGCCTCGGGGGGCGGGGACCCTTGGTGCAATGAGCAGTTCTTC. Translating it yields CASSASGGGDPWCNEQFF. The chain joins TRBV6-1 to TRBJ2-1; possible D gene TRBD2, 7 bases. Germline V gene data show CDR1 as MNHNS and CDR2 as SASEGT. This CDR3 has 18 residues. Between the trimmed V and J ends, which lost 6 bases and 6 bases, there was a span of 27 bases.

V usage is TRBV28 and J usage is TRBJ2-1; D might be TRBD2 (6 bases). From germline, CDR1 is MDHEN and CDR2 SYDVKM. The CDR3 is 18 residues long. The germline V and J ends were trimmed by 3 bases and 3 bases, with 21 bases remaining between them. The CDR3 sequence: CASSLPLGLSLGYNEQFF. CDR3 DNA sequence: TGTGCCAGCAGTTTGCCTTTAGGACTATCGTTGGGCTACAATGAGCAGTTCTTC.

This clonotype was recorded many times. The rearrangement joins TRBV2 to TRBJ2-7; D is perhaps TRBD1 (6 bases). Germline V gives CDR1 SNHLY, CDR2 FYNNEI. The V end was cut by 1 base, the J end by 0 bases, with 13 bases between. The length of the CDR3 is 16 residues. CDR3 amino acids: CASSEVTGTYSYEQYF. CDR3 in DNA: TGTGCCAGCAGTGAAGTTACAGGGACCTACTCCTACGAGCAGTACTTC.

On this clonotype: A much bigger clone sits one base away, suggesting this may be a read error. No conserved phenylalanine or tryptophan is present at the end of the CDR3, so a read error is the likely explanation. The rearrangement links TRBV10-3 to TRBJ2-7, with TRBD1 matching over 12 bases. CDR3 length: 14 amino acids. The germline V gene has CDR1 ENHRY and CDR2 SYGVKD. The J segment lost 6 bases and the V segment lost 5 bases, leaving 5 bases of the junction unmatched. CDR3 region: CAISTGTGGFEQYL. CDR3 in DNA: TGTGCCATCAGTACAGGGACAGGGGGCTTCGAGCAGTACCTC.

The sample holds many counts of this clonotype. The V gene is TRBV28, the J gene TRBJ2-3, with D tentatively TRBD1 or TRBD2 (6 bases each). V shed 2 bases and J shed 2 bases, with 11 bases lying between them. CDR1 and CDR2 from the germline V gene are MDHEN and SYDVKM. The CDR3 has 15 residues. Here the CDR3 reads CASSLRGTLTDTQYF. The CDR3 nucleotides read TGTGCCAGCAGTTTAAGGGGGACTCTCACAGATACGCAGTATTTT.